Each of the 8 T cell receptor beta chains below was sequenced from the same sample in a study of T-cell reconstitution after alpha-beta-depleted transplantation in children. A library of TCRbeta sequences, prepared with unique molecular identifiers, was generated. TCRdb recomputed calls from the PCR reads with MiXCR, one row per CDR3 protein. The sample records 700,000 to 950,000 distinct CDR3 sequences, approximately 15% being singletons. This sample comprised PBMCs, mostly from graft donor cells, obtained 360 days after TCRalphabeta/CD19-depleted stem cell transplant. These receptors were taken from a male patient aged 10 to 17 who had a stem cell transplant for acute lymphoblastic leukemia, so the T cells may come from the graft donor.

The sample holds one count of this clonotype. The chain is built from TRBV21-1 and TRBJ2-3; the tabulated D call, TRBD1, remains unverified against the DNA. TRBV21-1 is a listed pseudogene. The CDR3 totals 19 residues. The CDR3 loop is CASSAPLGWRGLGTDTQYF. For the CDR3, the DNA is TGTGCCAGCAGCGCTCCCCTCGGATGGAGGGGGCTTGGCACAGATACGCAGTATTTT.

The chain recombines TRBV4-1 with TRBJ2-1; no firm D call. The V end was cut by 0 bases, the J end by 3 bases, with 9 bases between. Germline CDR1 MGHRA, CDR2 YSYEKL. The CDR3 contains 15 residues. The DNA of the CDR3 is TGCGCCAGCAGCCAAGAGGGTCAGGTCTACAATGAGCAGTTCTTC. Protein: CASSQEGQVYNEQFF.

This clonotype appeared many times. V gene TRBV5-1 combines with J gene TRBJ2-1, with D maybe TRBD2 (5 bases). The CDR3 runs to 15 residues. Trimming removed 0 bases from V and 4 bases from J, with 11 bases in between. Germline V CDR1 and CDR2: SGHRS, YFSETQ. This CDR3 is CASSLELVSYNEQFF. Written as DNA, the CDR3 is TGCGCCAGCAGCTTGGAACTAGTCAGTTACAATGAGCAGTTCTTC.

V is TRBV18 and J is TRBJ2-7, with 7 bases lining up with TRBD1. Germline V gene data show CDR1 as KGHSH and CDR2 as LQKENI. This CDR3 has 14 amino acids. Trimming cost V 6 bases and J 2 bases; bases outside gene matches: 7. The CDR3 protein is CASSSGTAAYEQYF. CDR3 DNA: TGTGCCAGCTCCTCTGGGACAGCAGCCTACGAGCAGTACTTC. The variable domain in full, completed from reference TRBV18 and TRBJ2-7, reads NAGVMQNPRHLVRRRGQEARLRCSPMKGHSHVYWYRQLPEEGLKFMVYLQKENIIDESGMPKERFSAEFPKEGPSILRIQQVVRGDSAAYFCASSSGTAAYEQYFGPGTRLTVT.

Concerning this clonotype itself: This CDR3 fails to terminate in the conserved phenylalanine or tryptophan, so it likely reflects a read error. The chain has TRBV20-1 and TRBJ2-5; D not resolved. This CDR3 has 12 residues. Germline CDR1 is DFQATT and CDR2 is SNEGSKA (reference sequence). Trimming cost V 4 bases and J 1 base, with 7 bases left between them. Here the CDR3 reads CSATEFQETQYL. The CDR3 DNA follows: TGCAGTGCTACAGAGTTCCAAGAGACCCAGTACCTC.

This sequence joins TRBV14 and TRBJ1-6; perhaps TRBD1 as D (5 bases). V lost 1 base to trimming and J lost 8 bases, with 12 bases between them. The germline V gene has CDR1 SGHDN and CDR2 FVKESK. The CDR3 contains 15 residues. The DNA for the CDR3 is TGTGCCAGCAGCCAAGTTGCAGGGTTTGATTCACCCCTCCACTTT. Encoded protein: CASSQVAGFDSPLHF.

This clonotype was detected a few times. The J gene is TRBJ2-3, the V gene TRBV7-3; D gene uncertain. The germline V gene has CDR1 SGHTA and CDR2 FQGTGA. V lost 6 bases, J lost 6 bases, and 19 bases lay in between. The CDR3 is made up of 15 amino acids. The CDR3 here is CASSLQPGKGDTQYF. The CDR3 DNA sequence: TGTGCCAGCAGTTTACAGCCCGGTAAAGGGGATACGCAGTATTTT.

The V and J genes are TRBV20-1 and TRBJ2-7; D is unresolved. The CDR3 extends over 12 amino acids. Trimming pared 4 bases from V and 3 bases from J, leaving 10 bases between. Germline V gene data show CDR1 as DFQATT and CDR2 as SNEGSKA (reference sequence). The CDR3 loop is CSATGLYYEQYF. CDR3 bases: TGCAGTGCTACCGGTCTTTACTACGAGCAGTACTTC.